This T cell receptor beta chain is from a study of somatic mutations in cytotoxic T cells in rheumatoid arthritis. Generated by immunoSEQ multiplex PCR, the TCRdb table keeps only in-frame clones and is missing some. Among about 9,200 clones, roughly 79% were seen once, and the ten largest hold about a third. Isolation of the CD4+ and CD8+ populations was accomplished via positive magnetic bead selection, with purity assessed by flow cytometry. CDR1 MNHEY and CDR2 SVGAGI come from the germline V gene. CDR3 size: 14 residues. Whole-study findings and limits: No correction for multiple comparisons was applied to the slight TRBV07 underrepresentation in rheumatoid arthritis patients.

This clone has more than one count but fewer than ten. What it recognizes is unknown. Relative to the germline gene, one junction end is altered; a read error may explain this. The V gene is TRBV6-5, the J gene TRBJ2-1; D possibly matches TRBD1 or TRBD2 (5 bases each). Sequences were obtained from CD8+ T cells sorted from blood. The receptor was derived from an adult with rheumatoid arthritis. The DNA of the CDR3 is TGTGCCATCAGTGAGAACCAGGGAGACAATGAGCAGTTCTTC. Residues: CAISENQGDNEQFF.